This T cell receptor beta chain was found in a study of Graves' ophthalmopathy and Graves' hyperthyroidism. Turning to the study itself: Peripheral blood sampling occurred at initial diagnosis, before any treatment.

Amplification targeted the TCR beta CDR3 regions, with RNA transcripts as the source material. RT-PCR in the first round used HTBI primers; a second-round multiplex PCR followed. MiXCR was run by TCRdb on the multiplex PCR reads, yielding one entry per CDR3 protein. The data contain about 39,000 distinct CDR3 sequences, roughly 50% of them seen just once; the ten biggest clones take up roughly 25%. The authors defined stable hyperthyroidism as no ophthalmopathy within 18 months of follow-up. Other autoimmune disease, uncontrolled infection, pregnancy and lactation led to exclusion. V was pared by 1 base and J by 5 bases, with 11 bases between. The CDR3 runs 14 residues. Germline loops: CDR1 SEHNR, CDR2 FQNEAQ (reference sequence). This clonotype was counted once.

The sequencing input was peripheral blood. The chain recombines TRBV7-9 with TRBJ1-2; D is ambiguous. This sequence originates from an adult woman with stable Graves' hyperthyroidism. CDR3 loop: CASSLVAGWYGYTF. CDR3 sequence (DNA): TGTGCCAGCAGCTTAGTGGCGGGGTGGTATGGCTACACCTTC. Filled out from reference TRBV7-9 and TRBJ1-2, the complete variable domain reads DTGVSQNPRHKITKRGQNVTFRCDPISEHNRLYWYRQTLGQGPEFLTYFQNEAQLEKSRLLSDRFSAERPKGSFSTLEIQRTEQGDSAMYLCASSLVAGWYGYTFGSGTRLTVV.